The source of this TCR beta chain is a study of blood T cell repertoires in COVID-19 (dated by TCRdb to about 2020). General notes on the study: The collaborator samples originated in the United States, Italy and Spain and spanned the acute and convalescent phases of COVID-19. The prospective study material was composed of cDNA or gDNA derived from T cells, B-cell-depleted T cells, or PBMCs. The dataset comprised deeply sampled blood TCRbeta repertoires from subjects exposed to, actively infected with, or recovered from COVID-19. The repertoires were released in a freely available public database intended as a resource for research on the immune response to SARS-CoV-2. The samples were drawn from the first 160 participants of the ongoing ImmuneRACE study and from more than 1,000 subjects provided by 6 global collaborators. A de-identified subject ID, COVID-19 status, age in years and sex were almost always included in the sample metadata. Where HLA class I and class II types were available, the types were taken from metadata supplied by the sample provider, not from assay-based typing. What the authors observed across the whole study: Clinical and demographic metadata were provided uncurated, with the amount varying by source and participant.

As concerns this clone: The antigen it recognizes is unknown. Per-base quality was not reported, and no clone a single base away is much larger than it.

TCRbeta CDR3 regions were amplified from genomic DNA using the immunoSEQ Assay, a bias-controlled multiplex PCR. The source study handled its data this way. The number of nucleated cells in each sample was estimated from the amplification of reference gene primers within the assay. To quantify the absolute abundance of each unique TCRbeta CDR3 rearrangement, sequence reads were collapsed and filtered. Productive Simpson clonality was computed per sample as the square root of Simpson's diversity index over productive rearrangements. TCRdb stores this immuneACCESS table with in-frame sequences only. Part of the clones is absent; in the studies checked, under half of the shortfall reflects unresolved V genes, and no reason is known for the rest. Clone size and V and J calls were adopted from that table, with D and trimming inferred from the DNA. This sample has a few hundred thousand clones in its table, and roughly 87% of those were observed once. The ten largest clonotypes hold less than 5% of the sample.

The CDR3 sequence holds 12 residues, the cysteine and phenylalanine included. Just the 36-base CDR3 DNA is kept, in frame starting at base 1. V is clipped by 4 bases and J by 11 bases, and the sequence between their germline boundaries is 14 bases long. CDR1 and CDR2 are drawn from the germline V gene (reference sequence): MNHEY, SMNVEV. A second Seattle source provided samples from volunteer blood donors who had recovered from COVID-19. Each collaborating institution followed its own protocols to collect whole blood in K2EDTA tubes. Collaborator samples were shipped for TCRbeta analysis as frozen whole blood, isolated PBMCs, or DNA extracted from either sample type.

Sequences were obtained from peripheral blood. The TCR comes from a woman aged 40 to 50 who had recovered from COVID-19. This sequence uses TRBV27 and TRBJ1-1; 5 matching bases give a weak D call of TRBD1. The nucleotide sequence reads TGTGCCAGCAGTTCCCCAGGGTCAAGGGCTTTCTTT. The resulting protein is CASSSPGSRAFF.